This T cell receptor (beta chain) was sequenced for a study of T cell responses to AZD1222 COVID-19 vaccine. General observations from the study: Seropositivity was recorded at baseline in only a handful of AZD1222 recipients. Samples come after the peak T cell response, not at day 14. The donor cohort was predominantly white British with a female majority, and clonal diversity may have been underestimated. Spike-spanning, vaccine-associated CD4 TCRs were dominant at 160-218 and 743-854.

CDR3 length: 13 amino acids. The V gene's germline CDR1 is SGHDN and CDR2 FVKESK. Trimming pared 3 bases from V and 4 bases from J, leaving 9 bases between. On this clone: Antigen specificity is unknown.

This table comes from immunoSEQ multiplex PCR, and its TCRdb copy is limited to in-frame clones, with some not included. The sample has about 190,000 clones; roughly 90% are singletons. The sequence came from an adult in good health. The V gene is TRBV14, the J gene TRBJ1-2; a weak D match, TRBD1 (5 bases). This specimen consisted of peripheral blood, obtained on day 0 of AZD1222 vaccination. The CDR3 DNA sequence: TGTGCCAGCAGCCAGGGGGATCTCTATGGCTACACCTTC. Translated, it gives CASSQGDLYGYTF.